These 22 T cell receptor beta chains were sequenced from one sample in a study of T cell responses to AZD1222 COVID-19 vaccine. The assay was immunoSEQ multiplex PCR, and TCRdb's table has in-frame clones only and misses some. The top ten clones hold 4.5% to 6% of a sample with 100,000 to 150,000 clones, 85% to 95% of them seen once. This sample comprised peripheral blood, obtained 28 days after the second AZD1222 dose. The receptors originated from an adult who received the AZD1222 COVID-19 vaccine.

The chain links TRBV24-1 to TRBJ1-3; no firm D call. Trimming stripped 3 bases from V and 4 bases from J, with 12 bases between. Per germline, CDR1 KGHDR and CDR2 SFDVKD. The CDR3 sequence is 15 residues long. This chain's CDR3 is CATSDQGKEGNTIYF. Here the CDR3 DNA reads TGTGCCACCAGTGATCAAGGTAAGGAAGGAAACACCATATATTTT.

A single count supports this clone. V is TRBV10-3 and J is TRBJ2-5, with a weak D call TRBD1 (6 bases). The germline V gene has CDR1 ENHRY and CDR2 SYGVKD. This CDR3 is built from 13 residues. V was pared by 10 bases and J by 5 bases, with 17 bases between. Here the CDR3 reads CATGTLDGETQYF. In DNA, the CDR3 is TGTGCCACAGGGACACTAGATGGGGAGACCCAGTACTTC.

The V gene is TRBV5-5, the J gene TRBJ1-3; D remains ambiguous. This CDR3 comprises 12 residues. Trimming cost V 4 bases and J 4 bases, with 6 bases left between them. The germline V gene has CDR1 SGHKS and CDR2 YYEKEE (reference sequence). CDR3 in amino acids: CASSLGGNTIYF. The CDR3 DNA follows: TGTGCCAGCAGCCTAGGAGGAAACACCATATATTTT.

The J gene is TRBJ2-7, the V gene TRBV9; 7 nucleotides line up with TRBD2. CDR3 length equals 17 residues. Per germline, CDR1 SGDLS and CDR2 YYNGEE. The J segment lost 3 bases and the V segment lost 0 bases, leaving 12 bases of the junction unmatched. The CDR3: CASSVDEGSGLVYEQYF. The CDR3 nucleotides are TGTGCCAGCAGCGTAGATGAGGGAAGCGGACTAGTCTACGAGCAGTACTTC.

This rearrangement joins TRBV19 to TRBJ1-2, with D possibly TRBD1 on 5 matching bases. Germline loops: CDR1 LNHDA, CDR2 SQIVND (reference sequence). The CDR3 spans 14 residues. Trimming cost V 3 bases and J 3 bases, with 11 bases left between them. In DNA form, the CDR3 reads TGTGCCAGTAGTATCTCGTGGGGCGACTATGGCTACACCTTC. It specifies CASSISWGDYGYTF.

V and J are TRBV5-1 and TRBJ2-7; 12 bases agree with TRBD2. The V and J ends lost 3 bases and 1 base, in that order; junction bases with no gene match: 11. The CDR3 has 18 amino acids. The germline V gene encodes CDR1 SGHRS and CDR2 YFSETQ. The DNA of the CDR3 is TGCGCCAGCAGCTACCGGACTAGCGGGACGGATACATCCTACGAGCAGTACTTC. It yields the protein CASSYRTSGTDTSYEQYF.

This chain connects TRBV2 to TRBJ2-3, with D possibly matching TRBD1 (5 bases). Germline assignment: CDR1 SNHLY and CDR2 FYNNEI. V dropped 7 bases and J dropped 5 bases, with 13 bases sitting between them. The CDR3 has 13 amino acids. CDR3 sequence (DNA): TGTGCCAGCAAGGCAGGGTTGGGAGATACGCAGTATTTT. It translates to CASKAGLGDTQYF.

The rearrangement links TRBV18 to TRBJ1-6; TRBD1 matches 9 bases. Looked up from germline, CDR1 is KGHSH and CDR2 is LQKENI. The length of the CDR3 is 15 residues. The trim removed 3 bases at V and 7 bases at J, leaving 4 bases unmatched. The CDR3 protein is CASSPFGQGNSPLHF. In DNA, the CDR3 is TGTGCCAGCTCACCCTTTGGACAGGGGAATTCACCCCTCCACTTT.

The J gene is TRBJ1-1, the V gene TRBV19; possibly TRBD1 for D (6 bases). Germline CDR1 and CDR2: LNHDA and SQIVND (reference sequence). The CDR3 contains 12 residues. Between the trimmed V and J ends, which lost 9 bases and 5 bases, there was a span of 13 bases. Here the CDR3 DNA reads TGTGCCAGCCGATGGGGGGCAACTGAAGCTTTCTTT. Translated: CASRWGATEAFF.

The genes are TRBV30 and TRBJ2-7, with a possible D match to TRBD2 (6 bases). The CDR3 consists of 13 residues. Trimming removed 1 base at V and 1 base at J, with 8 bases between. Germline V gene data show CDR1 as GTSNPN and CDR2 as SVGIG (reference sequence). CDR3 sequence: CAWSAGGSYEQYF. The CDR3 coding sequence is TGTGCCTGGAGTGCCGGGGGTTCCTACGAGCAGTACTTC.

The rearrangement uses TRBV12-3 or TRBV12-4 and TRBJ2-5; D call uncertain. Trimming removed 3 bases at V and 5 bases at J, with 10 bases between. The CDR3 is made up of 13 amino acids. CDR3 nucleotide sequence: TGTGCCAGCAGTTTGCCGCCCGGGGAGACCCAGTACTTC. This codes for CASSLPPGETQYF.

The chain links TRBV5-5 to TRBJ1-2, with 10 bases lining up with TRBD1. The junction had 14 bases not matched to a gene; V was cut back by 8 bases and J by 4 bases. Germline V gene data show CDR1 as SGHKS and CDR2 as YYEKEE (reference sequence). CDR3 size: 16 residues. The CDR3, as DNA: TGTGCCAGTGGGACAGGGGAGACCAACTTCCTCTATGGCTACACCTTC. This codes for CASGTGETNFLYGYTF.

This clone is medium-sized (0.01 to 0.1%). The V gene is TRBV5-6, the J gene TRBJ1-2; D is uncertain. Germline V CDR1 and CDR2: SGHDT, YYEEEE. V lost 6 bases to trimming and J lost 1 base, with 10 bases between them. CDR3 length: 13 amino acids. CDR3: CASKGDFNYGYTF. DNA for the CDR3: TGTGCCAGCAAAGGAGATTTTAACTATGGCTACACCTTC.

The V and J genes are TRBV5-6 and TRBJ2-7, with D hard to call. The CDR3 runs 14 residues. The germline CDR1 and CDR2 sequences are SGHDT and YYEEEE. V was trimmed by 4 bases and J by 5 bases, leaving 16 bases between them. The CDR3 protein is CASSRKGWSHEQYF. DNA for the CDR3: TGTGCCAGCAGCCGGAAAGGGTGGTCCCACGAGCAGTACTTC.

The chain recombines TRBV11-2 with TRBJ1-3; D is unclear. CDR1 and CDR2 from the germline V gene are SGHAT and FQNNGV. This CDR3 comprises 14 residues. The V end was cut by 1 base, the J end by 4 bases, with 8 bases between. CDR3 DNA sequence: TGTGCCAGCAGCTTAGTTGTATCCGGAAACACCATATATTTT. Translation: CASSLVVSGNTIYF. The whole variable domain, filled in from reference TRBV11-2 and TRBJ1-3, reads EAGVAQSPRYKIIEKRQSVAFWCNPISGHATLYWYQQILGQGPKLLIQFQNNGVVDDSQLPKDRFSAERLKGVDSTLKIQPAKLEDSAVYLCASSLVVSGNTIYFGEGSWLTVV.

The chain employs TRBV3-1 (or the pseudogene TRBV3-2) and TRBJ2-5; D call uncertain. Germline CDR1 is LGHDT and CDR2 is YNNKEL (reference sequence). V lost 0 bases and J lost 7, with 9 bases in between. The CDR3 is 13 amino acids. CDR3 nucleotide sequence: TGTGCCAGCAGCCAAGATTCCGGTGGGACCCAGTACTTC. It is translated as CASSQDSGGTQYF.

This chain uses TRBV6-5 with TRBJ1-2, with a weak D call TRBD1 (5 bases). Deletions cut 2 bases from V and 5 bases from J, with 15 bases between. The CDR3 runs to 15 residues. Germline CDR1 is MNHEY and CDR2 is SVGAGI. The CDR3 loop reads CASSYSDDSLYGYTF. DNA for the CDR3: TGTGCCAGCAGTTACAGTGACGACAGCTTGTATGGCTACACCTTC.

The chain employs TRBV4-3 and TRBJ1-2; D is uncertain. Trimming removed 1 base at V and 0 bases at J, with 9 bases between. Germline-derived CDR1 and CDR2 are LGHNA and YSLEER. The CDR3 sequence is 15 residues long. In DNA form, the CDR3 reads TGCGCCAGCAGCCAAGTTCCACAACCTAACTATGGCTACACCTTC. Its translation is CASSQVPQPNYGYTF.

The genes are TRBV4-1 and TRBJ2-2, with 7 bases lining up with TRBD2. V trimming: 3 bases; J trimming: 4 bases; junction bases outside the gene matches: 11. Germline CDR1 and CDR2: MGHRA and YSYEKL. The CDR3 runs to 17 residues. This chain's CDR3 is CASSHTLWEGITGELFF. Here the CDR3 DNA reads TGCGCCAGCAGCCACACCCTCTGGGAGGGCATCACCGGGGAGCTGTTTTTT.

The rearrangement joins TRBV7-2 to TRBJ1-1, with 8 bases identical to TRBD1. The CDR3 sequence is 14 residues long. V gave up 2 bases and J gave up 4 bases; unmatched junction bases: 3. From germline, CDR1 is SGHTA and CDR2 FQGNSA. The CDR3 spells CASSLQGAGTEAFF. CDR3 nucleotide sequence: TGTGCCAGCAGCTTACAGGGGGCGGGCACTGAAGCTTTCTTT.

The genes are TRBV12-3 or TRBV12-4 and TRBJ2-1; D is unresolved. V was cut by 4 bases and J by 6 bases, with 4 bases left in between. The CDR3 is 11 residues long. CDR3 nucleotides: TGTGCCAGCAGTTATCTCAATGAGCAGTTCTTC. This codes for CASSYLNEQFF.

The chain employs TRBV11-2 and TRBJ2-2; 7 nucleotides agree with TRBD1. The junction had 9 bases not matched to a gene; V was cut back by 1 base and J by 7 bases. CDR1 and CDR2 (germline): SGHAT, FQNNGV. The CDR3 totals 16 residues. The CDR3 sequence is CASSLGQGEGIGELFF. CDR3 sequence (DNA): TGTGCCAGCAGCTTAGGCCAGGGGGAAGGAATCGGGGAGCTGTTTTTT.